Listed here are 12 T cell receptor beta chains from one sample, sequenced in a study of early T cells in non-severe SARS-CoV-2 infection. TCRdb passed the 5' RACE reads through MiXCR, listing each CDR3 protein once. This table has roughly 83,000 distinct CDR3 sequences, around 9.3% appearing once. This material consisted of whole blood, taken at baseline. The source is an adult who was a healthcare worker with PCR-confirmed SARS-CoV-2 infection or an uninfected control (not recorded which).

There are many counts of this clonotype. The CDR3 here is CASSYGPKILAGGVTDTQYF. In DNA form, the CDR3 reads TGCGCCAGCAGCTACGGACCCAAAATACTAGCGGGAGGAGTCACAGATACGCAGTATTTT. This sequence joins TRBV5-1 and TRBJ2-3; 12 bases fit TRBD2. CDR1 and CDR2 from the germline V gene are SGHRS and YFSETQ. This CDR3 region has 20 residues. With V trimmed by 3 bases and J by 2 bases, 16 bases remained unmatched.

This clonotype was seen ten or more times. The rearrangement uses TRBV12-3 or TRBV12-4 and TRBJ2-2, with 8 bases aligning to TRBD2. The CDR3 loop spans 14 amino acids. Trimming took 5 bases from V and 6 from J; bases not matched to a gene: 5. DNA of the CDR3: TGTGCCAGCAGTCCAATGGGACTAGCCGGGGAGCTGTTTTTT. Translation gives CASSPMGLAGELFF.

This clonotype was picked up many times. The rearrangement joins TRBV3-1 to TRBJ1-2; D call uncertain. CDR1 and CDR2 (germline): LGHDT, YNNKEL (reference sequence). The CDR3 extends over 13 amino acids. V shed 2 bases and J shed 8 bases, with 12 bases lying between them. The CDR3 region is CASSQRAAEGYTF. The CDR3 bases are TGTGCCAGCAGCCAACGGGCAGCGGAGGGCTACACCTTC. The variable domain in full, completed from reference TRBV3-1 and TRBJ1-2, reads DTAVSQTPKYLVTQMGNDKSIKCEQNLGHDTMYWYKQDSKKFLKIMFSYNNKELIINETVPNRFSPKSPDKAHLNLHINSLELGDSAVYFCASSQRAAEGYTFGSGTRLTVV.

The chain recombines TRBV6-1 with TRBJ2-2, with 14 bases aligning to TRBD2. CDR1 and CDR2 (germline): MNHNS, SASEGT. CDR3 length: 16 residues. The V and J ends lost 4 bases and 6 bases, in that order; junction bases with no gene match: 4. CDR3 sequence reads: CASSGGTSGRAGELFF. For the CDR3, the DNA is TGTGCCAGCAGTGGGGGGACTAGCGGGAGAGCCGGGGAGCTGTTTTTT.

V is TRBV6-1 and J is TRBJ1-1, with D possibly being TRBD1 (5 bases). Germline CDR1 reads MNHNS; CDR2 reads SASEGT. The CDR3 has 14 amino acids. The V and J ends lost 8 bases and 1 base respectively, with 14 bases between them. As DNA, the CDR3 is TGTGCCAGCTTTGGAGACGGGGCGAACACTGAAGCTTTCTTT. This translates into CASFGDGANTEAFF.

The sample holds many counts of this clonotype. The chain uses TRBV27 and TRBJ2-7; TRBD1 is a possible D gene (6 bases). Trimming pared 6 bases from V and 4 bases from J, leaving 22 bases between. Germline V gene data show CDR1 as MNHEY and CDR2 as SMNVEV (reference sequence). This CDR3 region has 16 residues. The CDR3 region is CASSSPIPGAGYEQYF. The CDR3 coding sequence is TGTGCCAGCAGCTCCCCAATCCCAGGGGCCGGGTACGAGCAGTACTTC.

There are a few counts of this clonotype. This chain uses TRBV2 with TRBJ2-2, with D perhaps matching TRBD1 or TRBD2 (5 bases each). Germline CDR1 and CDR2: SNHLY and FYNNEI. V lost 4 bases, J lost 5 bases, and 11 bases lay in between. The CDR3 length is 14 residues. The CDR3 region has the DNA TGTGCCAGCAGTGCCTCGTGGGGGACCGGGGAGCTGTTTTTT. Its translation: CASSASWGTGELFF.

The sample holds a few counts of this clonotype. This chain joins TRBV28 and TRBJ2-4; D is perhaps TRBD2 (5 bases). The germline V and J ends were trimmed by 8 bases and 1 base, with 12 bases remaining between them. Germline loops: CDR1 MDHEN, CDR2 SYDVKM. The CDR3 consists of 14 residues. The CDR3 is CASGTPGAKNIQYF. In DNA, the CDR3 is TGTGCCAGCGGAACACCGGGGGCCAAAAACATTCAGTACTTC.

The V and J genes are TRBV11-3 and TRBJ2-2; no reliable D call. Germline loops: CDR1 SGHNT, CDR2 YENEEA. The CDR3 is 15 amino acids. V was trimmed by 2 bases and J by 5 bases, leaving 12 bases between them. The CDR3 nucleotides read TGTGCCAGCAGCTTAAAAACGGGCAGTACCGGGGAGCTGTTTTTT. Residues: CASSLKTGSTGELFF.

This chain connects TRBV12-3 or TRBV12-4 to TRBJ2-3; maybe TRBD2 (5 bases). The CDR3 contains 14 residues. Trimming stripped 1 base from V and 4 bases from J, with 9 bases between. The CDR3 DNA sequence: TGTGCCAGCAGTTTAGGAGCGAGGGCAGATACGCAGTATTTT. It yields the protein CASSLGARADTQYF.

The chain links TRBV11-2 to TRBJ1-3; D is perhaps TRBD1 (5 bases). Germline CDR1 SGHAT, CDR2 FQNNGV. V lost 5 bases and J lost 0, with 29 bases in between. The CDR3 is made up of 21 amino acids. The CDR3 loop is CASSTLRLNPGWPRSGNTIYF. Here the CDR3 DNA reads TGTGCCAGCAGCACACTTCGGCTAAATCCAGGGTGGCCGCGCTCTGGAAACACCATATATTTT.

The chain combines TRBV6-1 with TRBJ1-3; D is uncertain. Germline V gene sequence: CDR1 MNHNS, CDR2 SASEGT. The CDR3 is 13 residues long. V was trimmed by 8 bases and J by 0 bases, leaving 8 bases between them. CDR3 sequence: CASLPSSGNTIYF. The CDR3 coding sequence is TGTGCCAGCCTTCCAAGCTCTGGAAACACCATATATTTT.